A selection of T cell receptor beta chains follows, all from one sample in a study of shared clonotypes between healthy human individuals. Produced via immunoSEQ multiplex PCR; TCRdb's table is partial and in-frame only. Of approximately 2,000,000 clones listed, 93% are singletons. Sample: naive CD8+ T cells from PBMCs. The receptor set was obtained from a man between 18 and 35 years old in good health. Some clones in this sample may be carry-over from other donors' samples. CDR3s include the opening cysteine and the closing phenylalanine or tryptophan. D genes are given only for firm matches. Rows give clone size only sometimes, using once, few, many, or a class for an expanded clone.

J gene: TRBJ2-2; clone size: .; D gene: TRBD1; V gene: TRBV7-9; CDR3 protein: CASSITRDRVGTGELFF; CDR3 DNA: TGTGCCAGCAGCATAACCCGGGACAGGGTAGGAACCGGGGAGCTGTTTTTT
J gene: TRBJ1-5; clone size: .; D gene: TRBD1; V gene: TRBV19; CDR3 protein: CASKSGGKGEPQHF; CDR3 DNA: TGTGCCAGTAAATCAGGGGGGAAAGGGGAGCCCCAGCATTTT
J gene: TRBJ2-3; clone size: .; D gene: .; V gene: TRBV4-2; CDR3 protein: CASSQLGDTQYF; CDR3 DNA: TGTGCCAGCAGCCAATTAGGCGATACGCAGTATTTT
J gene: TRBJ2-1; clone size: .; D gene: TRBD1; V gene: TRBV12-5; CDR3 protein: CASGPSTGQGYNEQFF; CDR3 DNA: TGTGCTAGTGGTCCGTCGACGGGACAGGGCTACAATGAGCAGTTCTTC
J gene: TRBJ2-1; clone size: .; D gene: .; V gene: TRBV7-8; CDR3 protein: CASSPGHPYNEQFF; CDR3 DNA: TGTGCCAGCAGCCCCGGACACCCCTACAATGAGCAGTTCTTC
J gene: TRBJ1-2; clone size: .; D gene: TRBD1; V gene: TRBV5-4; CDR3 protein: CASNGQENYGYTF; CDR3 DNA: TGTGCCAGCAACGGACAGGAAAACTATGGCTACACCTTC
J gene: TRBJ2-7; clone size: .; D gene: .; V gene: TRBV27; CDR3 protein: CASSPGSTYEQYF; CDR3 DNA: TGTGCCAGCAGTCCAGGGAGCACCTACGAGCAGTACTTC
J gene: TRBJ1-5; clone size: once; D gene: .; V gene: TRBV5-5; CDR3 protein: CASSRESEQPQHF; CDR3 DNA: TGTGCCAGCAGCAGGGAGTCAGAACAGCCCCAGCATTTT
J gene: TRBJ2-7; clone size: .; D gene: TRBD1; V gene: TRBV27; CDR3 protein: CASSLLGQSYEQYF; CDR3 DNA: TGTGCCAGCAGTTTACTGGGACAGTCCTACGAGCAGTACTTC
J gene: TRBJ1-1; clone size: .; D gene: .; V gene: TRBV9; CDR3 protein: CASSTGATEAFF; CDR3 DNA: TGTGCCAGCTCGACAGGTGCCACTGAAGCTTTCTTT
J gene: TRBJ2-1; clone size: .; D gene: .; V gene: TRBV28; CDR3 protein: CASKGWFDEQFF; CDR3 DNA: TGTGCCAGCAAGGGCTGGTTCGATGAGCAGTTCTTC
J gene: TRBJ2-6; clone size: .; D gene: .; V gene: TRBV5-1; CDR3 protein: CASSSDGTGANVLTF; CDR3 DNA: TGCGCCAGCAGCTCGGACGGGACTGGGGCCAACGTCCTGACTTTC
J gene: TRBJ2-7; clone size: .; D gene: .; V gene: TRBV7-2; CDR3 protein: CASSPEGNYEQYF; CDR3 DNA: TGTGCCAGCAGCCCCGAGGGGAACTACGAGCAGTACTTC
J gene: TRBJ2-7; clone size: .; D gene: .; V gene: TRBV28; CDR3 protein: CASSVRDRAYEQYF; CDR3 DNA: TGTGCCAGCAGCGTACGGGACCGAGCCTACGAGCAGTACTTC
J gene: TRBJ2-5; clone size: .; D gene: TRBD1; V gene: TRBV4-2; CDR3 protein: CASSQVETGTRETQYF; CDR3 DNA: TGTGCCAGCAGCCAAGTGGAGACAGGGACCCGGGAGACCCAGTACTTC
J gene: TRBJ1-1; clone size: .; D gene: .; V gene: TRBV6-1; CDR3 protein: CASSPTGPNTEAFF; CDR3 DNA: TGTGCCAGCAGTCCGACAGGACCGAACACTGAAGCTTTCTTT
J gene: TRBJ1-5; clone size: .; D gene: .; V gene: TRBV28; CDR3 protein: CASSPRAQPQHF; CDR3 DNA: TGTGCCAGCAGTCCCAGGGCACAGCCCCAGCATTTT
J gene: TRBJ1-3; clone size: .; D gene: TRBD1; V gene: TRBV7-8; CDR3 protein: CASSFLRTGRNTIYF; CDR3 DNA: TGTGCCAGCAGCTTTTTAAGGACAGGGAGAAACACCATATATTTT
J gene: TRBJ2-6; clone size: .; D gene: .; V gene: TRBV28; CDR3 protein: CASSLNSEAGANVLTF; CDR3 DNA: TGTGCCAGCAGCCTCAACAGCGAGGCTGGGGCCAACGTCCTGACTTTC
J gene: TRBJ1-5; clone size: .; D gene: .; V gene: TRBV27; CDR3 protein: CASKGGNQPQHF; CDR3 DNA: TGTGCCAGCAAGGGGGGCAATCAGCCCCAGCATTTT
J gene: TRBJ2-1; clone size: .; D gene: .; V gene: TRBV6-6; CDR3 protein: CASSYGNHNEQFF; CDR3 DNA: TGTGCCAGCAGTTACGGCAACCACAATGAGCAGTTCTTC
J gene: TRBJ2-1; clone size: .; D gene: TRBD2; V gene: TRBV6-1; CDR3 protein: CASSVLAGSYNEQFF; CDR3 DNA: TGTGCCAGCAGTGTCCTAGCGGGCTCCTACAATGAGCAGTTCTTC
J gene: TRBJ2-3; clone size: .; D gene: .; V gene: TRBV7-9; CDR3 protein: CASSLGRHLTLVGTDTQYF; CDR3 DNA: TGTGCCAGCAGCTTAGGACGGCACCTAACCCTAGTCGGCACAGATACGCAGTATTTT
J gene: TRBJ2-7; clone size: .; D gene: .; V gene: TRBV7-6; CDR3 protein: CASSPDPRYEQYF; CDR3 DNA: TGTGCCAGCAGCCCCGACCCACGGTACGAGCAGTACTTC
J gene: TRBJ2-7; clone size: .; D gene: TRBD1; V gene: TRBV6-6; CDR3 protein: CASRETGTGVYEQYF; CDR3 DNA: TGTGCCAGCAGAGAAACCGGGACAGGAGTTTACGAGCAGTACTTC
J gene: TRBJ2-1; clone size: .; D gene: .; V gene: TRBV27; CDR3 protein: CASSLSSSGWYNEQFF; CDR3 DNA: TGTGCCAGCAGTTTATCGTCGAGCGGGTGGTACAATGAGCAGTTCTTC
J gene: TRBJ1-1; clone size: once; D gene: .; V gene: TRBV4-3; CDR3 protein: CASSPSGRAGITTEAFF; CDR3 DNA: TGCGCCAGCAGCCCCTCTGGGCGGGCAGGGATAACCACTGAAGCTTTCTTT
J gene: TRBJ2-7; clone size: .; D gene: TRBD1; V gene: TRBV13; CDR3 protein: CASSQGGQAGEQYF; CDR3 DNA: TGTGCCAGCAGCCAAGGGGGACAGGCAGGCGAGCAGTACTTC
J gene: TRBJ2-5; clone size: .; D gene: .; V gene: TRBV27; CDR3 protein: CASSLYGEDLETQYF; CDR3 DNA: TGTGCCAGCAGTTTATACGGGGAGGATTTGGAGACCCAGTACTTC
J gene: TRBJ2-7; clone size: .; D gene: .; V gene: TRBV7-9; CDR3 protein: CASSLGRDGYEQYF; CDR3 DNA: TGTGCCAGCAGCCTAGGCCGGGACGGCTACGAGCAGTACTTC
J gene: TRBJ2-2; clone size: .; D gene: TRBD2; V gene: TRBV5-1; CDR3 protein: CASSLSVREATGELFF; CDR3 DNA: TGCGCCAGCAGCTTGTCTGTGCGGGAGGCCACCGGGGAGCTGTTTTTT
J gene: TRBJ2-3; clone size: .; D gene: TRBD1; V gene: TRBV11-2; CDR3 protein: CASSLVLGQEIKNTDTQYF; CDR3 DNA: TGTGCCAGCAGCTTAGTTTTGGGACAGGAGATCAAAAACACAGATACGCAGTATTTT
J gene: TRBJ1-1; clone size: .; D gene: .; V gene: TRBV5-4; CDR3 protein: CASSLSASGNLEAFF; CDR3 DNA: TGTGCCAGCAGCTTGTCGGCGAGCGGGAACCTAGAAGCTTTCTTT
J gene: TRBJ1-2; clone size: .; D gene: .; V gene: TRBV2; CDR3 protein: CASSPHKKTAEYGYTF; CDR3 DNA: TGTGCCAGCAGTCCTCACAAAAAGACAGCCGAATATGGCTACACCTTC
J gene: TRBJ1-1; clone size: few; D gene: .; V gene: TRBV5-6; CDR3 protein: CASSLERPVSTEAFF; CDR3 DNA: TGTGCCAGCAGCTTGGAGCGCCCGGTGAGCACTGAAGCTTTCTTT
J gene: TRBJ1-2; clone size: few; D gene: .; V gene: TRBV18; CDR3 protein: CASSPREYSYGYTF; CDR3 DNA: TGTGCCAGCTCACCAAGGGAGTATAGCTATGGCTACACCTTC
J gene: TRBJ2-5; clone size: once; D gene: TRBD2; V gene: TRBV27; CDR3 protein: CASSWLTSGRFETQYF; CDR3 DNA: TGTGCCAGCAGTTGGCTGACTAGCGGGAGATTCGAGACCCAGTACTTC
J gene: TRBJ2-3; clone size: .; D gene: TRBD1; V gene: TRBV2; CDR3 protein: CASSRTGGTDTQYF; CDR3 DNA: TGTGCCAGCAGCCGGACAGGGGGCACAGATACGCAGTATTTT
J gene: TRBJ2-7; clone size: .; D gene: .; V gene: TRBV10-3; CDR3 protein: CAISDRSYEQYF; CDR3 DNA: TGTGCCATCAGTGATCGGAGTTACGAGCAGTACTTC
J gene: TRBJ1-1; clone size: .; D gene: .; V gene: TRBV15; CDR3 protein: CATSRARDHGNTEAFF; CDR3 DNA: TGTGCCACCAGCAGAGCCAGGGACCATGGGAACACTGAAGCTTTCTTT
J gene: TRBJ2-5; clone size: .; D gene: TRBD2; V gene: TRBV6-5; CDR3 protein: CASGRGRAQETQYF; CDR3 DNA: TGTGCCAGCGGGCGCGGGAGGGCCCAAGAGACCCAGTACTTC
J gene: TRBJ2-3; clone size: .; D gene: .; V gene: TRBV27; CDR3 protein: CASSPSWGPYTDTQYF; CDR3 DNA: TGTGCCAGCAGCCCTTCCTGGGGGCCCTACACAGATACGCAGTATTTT